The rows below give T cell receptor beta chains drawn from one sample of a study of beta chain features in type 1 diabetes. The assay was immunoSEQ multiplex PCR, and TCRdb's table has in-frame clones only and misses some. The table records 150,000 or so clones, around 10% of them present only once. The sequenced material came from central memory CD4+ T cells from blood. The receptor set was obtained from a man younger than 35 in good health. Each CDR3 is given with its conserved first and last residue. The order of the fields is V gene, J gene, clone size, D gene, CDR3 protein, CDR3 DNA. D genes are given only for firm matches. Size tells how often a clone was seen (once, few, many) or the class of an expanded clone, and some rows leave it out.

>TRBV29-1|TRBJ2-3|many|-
CSVLPGSTDTQYF
TGCAGCGTTCTTCCGGGTAGCACAGATACGCAGTATTTT
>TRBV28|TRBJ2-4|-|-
CASIPQVVVIQYF
TGTGCCAGCATCCCGCAGGTGGTGGTCATTCAGTACTTC
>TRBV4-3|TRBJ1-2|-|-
CASSQDLAWPYGYTF
TGCGCCAGCAGCCAAGATCTTGCCTGGCCTTATGGCTACACCTTC
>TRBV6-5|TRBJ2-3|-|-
CASSTRNRFNTQYF
TGTGCCAGCAGTACTAGGAACAGGTTTAATACGCAGTATTTT
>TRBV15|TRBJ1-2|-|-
CATSRDTLALGYTF
TGTGCCACCAGCAGAGATACGCTGGCCCTTGGCTACACCTTC
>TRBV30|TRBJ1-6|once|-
CAWEKGSYSPLHF
TGTGCCTGGGAAAAGGGGTCGTATTCACCCCTCCACTTT
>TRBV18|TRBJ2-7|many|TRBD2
CASSPPGVAGTEQYF
TGTGCCAGCTCACCTCCCGGGGTAGCGGGAACGGAGCAGTACTTC
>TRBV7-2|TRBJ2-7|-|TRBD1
CASRRQGGSSYEQYF
TGTGCCAGCAGAAGACAGGGGGGGAGCTCCTACGAGCAGTACTTC
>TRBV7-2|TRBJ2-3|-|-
CASSFLGVVDTQYF
TGTGCCAGCAGCTTTTTAGGGGTGGTAGATACGCAGTATTTT
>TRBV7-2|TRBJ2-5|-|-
CASSLGGYQETQYF
TGTGCCAGCAGCTTAGGGGGGTACCAAGAGACCCAGTACTTC
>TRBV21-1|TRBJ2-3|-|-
CATFSGATDTQYF
TGTGCCACCTTTAGCGGGGCCACAGATACGCAGTATTTT
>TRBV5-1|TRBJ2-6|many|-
CASSLSMVEGAGANVLTF
TGCGCCAGCAGCCTCTCGATGGTCGAGGGCGCTGGGGCCAACGTCCTGACTTTC
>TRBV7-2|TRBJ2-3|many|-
CASSFDSYSTDTQYF
TGTGCCAGCAGCTTCGACAGTTATAGCACAGATACGCAGTATTTT
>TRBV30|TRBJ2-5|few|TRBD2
CAWRGQRGGQETQYF
TGTGCCTGGAGGGGGCAGCGGGGGGGCCAAGAGACCCAGTACTTC
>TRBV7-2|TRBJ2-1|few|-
CASSSGLTEADEQFF
TGTGCCAGCAGCTCGGGACTCACCGAAGCCGATGAGCAGTTCTTC
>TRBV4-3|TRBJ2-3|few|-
CASSQGGAADTQYF
TGCGCCAGCAGCCAAGGAGGGGCAGCAGATACGCAGTATTTT
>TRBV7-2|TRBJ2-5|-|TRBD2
CASSLATSGGRETQYF
TGTGCCAGCAGCTTAGCTACTAGCGGGGGGCGGGAGACCCAGTACTTC
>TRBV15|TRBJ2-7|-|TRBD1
CATSRGTGGGEQYF
TGTGCCACCAGCAGAGGGACAGGGGGCGGCGAGCAGTACTTC
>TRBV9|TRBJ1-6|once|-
CASSVGSGVSSPLHF
TGTGCCAGCAGCGTAGGGTCAGGGGTATCTTCACCCCTCCACTTT
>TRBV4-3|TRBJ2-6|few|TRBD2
CASSQEGGRALANVLTF
TGCGCCAGCAGCCAAGAAGGCGGGAGGGCCCTAGCCAACGTCCTGACTTTC
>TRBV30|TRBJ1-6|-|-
CASRRVGVYNSPLHF
TGTGCCTCGAGGAGGGTGGGCGTCTATAATTCACCCCTCCACTTT
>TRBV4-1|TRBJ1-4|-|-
CASSRRDEKLFF
TGCGCCAGCAGCCGAAGAGATGAAAAACTGTTTTTT
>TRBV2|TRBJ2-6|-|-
CASGSEGVLTF
TGTGCCAGCGGAAGTGAGGGGGTCCTGACTTTC
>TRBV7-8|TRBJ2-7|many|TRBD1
CASSLVTGAPYEQYF
TGTGCCAGCAGCCTGGTCACAGGGGCCCCCTACGAGCAGTACTTC
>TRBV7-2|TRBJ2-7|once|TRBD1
CASSTQGGSSYEQYF
TGTGCCAGCAGCACACAGGGGGGCTCCTCCTACGAGCAGTACTTC
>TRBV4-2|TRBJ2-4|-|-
CASSQEVKGNIQYF
TGTGCCAGCAGCCAAGAGGTGAAAGGGAACATTCAGTACTTC
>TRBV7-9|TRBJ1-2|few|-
CASSETDYGYTF
TGTGCCAGCAGCGAGACAGATTATGGCTACACCTTC
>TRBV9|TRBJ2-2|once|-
CASSVRHRVDTGELFF
TGTGCCAGCAGCGTAAGGCACAGGGTGGACACCGGGGAGCTGTTTTTT
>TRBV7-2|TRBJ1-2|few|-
CASSLGRTDGYTF
TGTGCCAGCAGCTTAGGGAGGACTGATGGCTACACCTTC
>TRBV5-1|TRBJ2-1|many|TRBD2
CASSRPGLAGWHEQFF
TGCGCCAGCAGCCGCCCGGGACTAGCGGGGTGGCATGAGCAGTTCTTC
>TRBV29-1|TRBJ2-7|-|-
CSVGEARPYSYEQYF
TGCAGCGTTGGAGAGGCGCGGCCATACTCCTACGAGCAGTACTTC
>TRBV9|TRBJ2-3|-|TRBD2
CASSALAGFTDTQYF
TGTGCCAGCAGCGCACTAGCGGGTTTCACAGATACGCAGTATTTT
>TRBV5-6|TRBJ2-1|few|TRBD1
CASSIPGQGGNEQFF
TGTGCCAGCAGCATACCGGGACAGGGCGGGAATGAGCAGTTCTTC
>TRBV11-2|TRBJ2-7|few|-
CASSLSGSVSYEQYF
TGTGCCAGCAGCCTTTCCGGGAGTGTGTCCTACGAGCAGTACTTC
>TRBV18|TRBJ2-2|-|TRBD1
CASSSGQAMGTGELFF
TGTGCCAGCTCATCCGGACAGGCGATGGGCACCGGGGAGCTGTTTTTT
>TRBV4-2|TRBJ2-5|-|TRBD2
CASSQDRLAGGPRQETQYF
TGTGCCAGCAGCCAAGATCGGCTAGCGGGAGGGCCTAGGCAAGAGACCCAGTACTTC
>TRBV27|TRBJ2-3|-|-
CASSGQSSTDTQYF
TGTGCCAGCAGCGGACAGTCTAGCACAGATACGCAGTATTTT
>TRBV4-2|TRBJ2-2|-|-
CASSQDKTGELFF
TGTGCCAGCAGCCAAGATAAAACCGGGGAGCTGTTTTTT
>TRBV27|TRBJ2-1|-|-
CASSLQGGSYNEQFF
TGTGCCAGCAGTTTACAAGGAGGCTCCTACAATGAGCAGTTCTTC
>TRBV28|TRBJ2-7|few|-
CASISGSYEQYF
TGTGCCAGCATATCCGGCTCCTACGAGCAGTACTTC
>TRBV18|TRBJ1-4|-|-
CASSNTNRADSEKLFF
TGTGCCAGCTCAAATACTAACAGGGCTGATTCGGAAAAACTGTTTTTT
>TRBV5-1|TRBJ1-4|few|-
CASSAGPSNEKLFF
TGCGCCAGCAGCGCGGGACCCTCGAATGAAAAACTGTTTTTT
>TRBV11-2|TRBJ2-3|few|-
CASSPDRNTDTQYF
TGTGCCAGCAGCCCCGACAGGAACACAGATACGCAGTATTTT
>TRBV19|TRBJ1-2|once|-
CASSILSGTYGYTF
TGTGCCAGTAGTATATTGTCAGGGACCTATGGCTACACCTTC
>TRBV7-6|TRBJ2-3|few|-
CASSLGGGRGDTQYF
TGTGCCAGCAGCTTAGGGGGGGGCCGGGGAGATACGCAGTATTTT
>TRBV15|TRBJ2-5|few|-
CATSRGGSRETQYF
TGTGCCACCAGCAGAGGTGGGAGTCGAGAGACCCAGTACTTC
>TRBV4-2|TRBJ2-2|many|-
CASSQVGNTGELFF
TGTGCCAGCAGCCAAGTTGGCAACACCGGGGAGCTGTTTTTT
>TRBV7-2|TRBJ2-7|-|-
CASSPGGAGGYEQYF
TGTGCCAGCAGCCCCGGTGGGGCCGGGGGATACGAGCAGTACTTC
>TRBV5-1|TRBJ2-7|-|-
CASSLGQRNEQYF
TGCGCCAGCAGCTTGGGACAGAGAAACGAGCAGTACTTC
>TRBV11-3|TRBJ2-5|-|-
CASSTTGYGETQYF
TGTGCCAGCAGCACTACAGGGTATGGAGAGACCCAGTACTTC
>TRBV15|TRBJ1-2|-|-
CATSRLDSNYGYTF
TGTGCCACCAGCAGACTGGACAGCAACTATGGCTACACCTTC
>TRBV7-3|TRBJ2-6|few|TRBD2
CASSPSGPSGANVLTF
TGTGCCAGCAGCCCTAGCGGGCCCTCTGGGGCCAACGTCCTGACTTTC
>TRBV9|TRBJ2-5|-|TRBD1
CASSVSPQGAGETQYF
TGTGCCAGCAGCGTATCTCCACAGGGGGCGGGTGAGACCCAGTACTTC
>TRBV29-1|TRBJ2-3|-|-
CSVASGGWTDTQYF
TGCAGCGTTGCTTCGGGGGGCTGGACAGATACGCAGTATTTT
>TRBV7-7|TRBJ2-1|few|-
CASSLDRVDGEQFF
TGTGCCAGCAGCTTAGACAGGGTTGACGGTGAGCAGTTCTTC